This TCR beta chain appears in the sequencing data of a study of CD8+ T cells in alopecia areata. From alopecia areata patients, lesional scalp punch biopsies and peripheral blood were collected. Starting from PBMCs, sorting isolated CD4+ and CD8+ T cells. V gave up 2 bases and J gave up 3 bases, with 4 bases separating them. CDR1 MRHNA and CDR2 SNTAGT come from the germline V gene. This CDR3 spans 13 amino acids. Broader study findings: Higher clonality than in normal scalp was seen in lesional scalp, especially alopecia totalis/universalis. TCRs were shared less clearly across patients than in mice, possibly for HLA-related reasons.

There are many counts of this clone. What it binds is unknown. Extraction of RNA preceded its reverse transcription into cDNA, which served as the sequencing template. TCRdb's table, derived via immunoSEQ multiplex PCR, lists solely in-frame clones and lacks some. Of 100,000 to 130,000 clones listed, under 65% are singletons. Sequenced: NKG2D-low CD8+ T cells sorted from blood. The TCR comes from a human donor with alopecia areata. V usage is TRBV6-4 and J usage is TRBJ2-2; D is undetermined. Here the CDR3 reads CASSDRDTGELFF. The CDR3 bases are TGTGCCAGCAGTGACAGGGACACCGGGGAGCTGTTTTTT.